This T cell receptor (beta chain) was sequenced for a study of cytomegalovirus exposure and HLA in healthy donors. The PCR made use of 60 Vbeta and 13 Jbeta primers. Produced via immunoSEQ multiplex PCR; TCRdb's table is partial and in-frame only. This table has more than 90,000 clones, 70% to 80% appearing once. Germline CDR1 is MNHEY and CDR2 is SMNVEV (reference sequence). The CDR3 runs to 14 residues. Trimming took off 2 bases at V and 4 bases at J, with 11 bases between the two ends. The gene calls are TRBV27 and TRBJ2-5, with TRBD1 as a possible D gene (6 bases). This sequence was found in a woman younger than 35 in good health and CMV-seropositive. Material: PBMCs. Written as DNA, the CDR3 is TGTGCCAGCAGTTTAGAAATCAGGGGAGAGACCCAGTACTTC. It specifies CASSLEIRGETQYF.